Below are 14 T cell receptor beta chains sequenced from a single sample in a study of post-analysis software for immune sequencing data. Study outcomes and limitations: Higher frequency in patients than in controls was seen for about 5 TRBV segments, with TRBV5-6, TRBV5-1 and TRBV20-1 among them.

Unique molecular identifiers were built into the TCR beta cDNA libraries. TCRdb passed the PCR reads through MiXCR, listing each CDR3 protein once. The sample carries fewer than 600,000 distinct CDR3 sequences, under 55% recorded once. Their antigen targets remain unknown. Specimen: blood. The receptors originated from a girl aged 10-17 years with multiple sclerosis.

This clonotype came up a few times. The germline gene is not matched at one end of the junction; a read error may be the cause. The chain is built from TRBV5-1 and TRBJ1-1; D uncertain. Germline CDR1 SGHRS, CDR2 YFSETQ. CDR3 length: 15 amino acids. The DNA of the CDR3 is TGCGCCAGCAGTTTGGGAGACGTGTCGAACACTGAAGCTTTCTTT. It codes for CASSLGDVSNTEAFF. Together with reference TRBV5-1 and TRBJ1-1, the CDR3 gives the full variable domain: KAGVTQTPRYLIKTRGQQVTLSCSPISGHRSVSWYQQTPGQGLQFLFEYFSETQRNKGNFPGRFSGRQFSNSRSEMNVSTLELGDSALYLCASSLGDVSNTEAFFGQGTRLTVV.

This clonotype came up a few times. V gene TRBV20-1 combines with J gene TRBJ2-3, with 16 bases lining up with TRBD2. The CDR3 length is 15 residues. Germline V CDR1 and CDR2: DFQATT, SNEGSKA (reference sequence). Trimming removed 2 bases from V and 6 bases from J; junction bases left unmatched: 2. CDR3 sequence reads: CSARPGLAGGDTQYF. CDR3 coding DNA: TGCAGTGCTAGACCGGGACTAGCGGGAGGGGATACGCAGTATTTT.

The chain is built from TRBV20-1 and TRBJ2-1, with 14 nucleotides matching TRBD2. The CDR3 runs 18 residues. V was clipped by 3 bases and J by 0 bases; unmatched bases: 7. CDR1 and CDR2 (germline): DFQATT, SNEGSKA (reference sequence). Here the CDR3 DNA reads TGCAGTGCTAGGTCGGGACTAGCGGGAGCCTCCTCCTACAATGAGCAGTTCTTC. Translating gives CSARSGLAGASSYNEQFF.

This clonotype was detected a few times. This chain links TRBV15 with TRBJ2-5; D uncertain. The DNA matches TRBJ2-7 better at its end, which makes the J call doubtful. Germline CDR1 and CDR2: LNHNV and YYDKDF (reference sequence). This CDR3 contains 12 residues. DNA of the CDR3: TGTGCCACTATCCGGTCAATCTACGAGCAGTACTTC. Amino acid sequence: CATIRSIYEQYF.

This clonotype was recorded a few times. The V call is TRBV5-1, the J call TRBJ1-6; tentatively, D is TRBD1 (5 bases). Germline V gives CDR1 SGHRS, CDR2 YFSETQ. Deletions cut 0 bases from V and 5 bases from J, with 9 bases between. The CDR3 contains 15 residues. Written as DNA, the CDR3 is TGCGCCAGCAGCTTGGCAGGGAACAATAATTCACCCCTCCACTTT. Protein product: CASSLAGNNNSPLHF.

The chain is built from TRBV24-1 and TRBJ2-6; D gene uncertain. Trimming removed 4 bases at V and 4 bases at J, with 7 bases between. The CDR3 has 14 amino acids. Per the germline V gene, CDR1 is KGHDR and CDR2 is SFDVKD. DNA for the CDR3: TGTGCCACCAGTGACAAGACGGGGGCCAACGTCCTGACTTTC. Its translation: CATSDKTGANVLTF.

This clonotype is judged medium-sized (0.01 to 0.1%). The CDR3 coding sequence is TGCGCCAGCAGCCCTAGCGGAGGATACAATGAGCAGTTCTTC. Translating gives CASSPSGGYNEQFF. The chain couples TRBV5-1 to TRBJ2-1, with TRBD2 matching over 7 bases. Trimming at V came to 4 bases and at J to 4 bases, leaving 5 bases not matched to a gene. In germline, CDR1 is SGHRS, CDR2 YFSETQ. The CDR3 sequence is 14 residues long.

CDR3: CASSRKISLRSYNEQFF. The CDR3 DNA sequence: TGTGCCAGCAGCCGAAAGATATCATTACGCTCCTACAATGAGCAGTTCTTC. The chain has TRBV14 and TRBJ2-1; D remains unclear. Trimming cost V 4 bases and J 0 bases, with 16 bases left between them. This CDR3 is built from 17 residues. From germline, CDR1 is SGHDN and CDR2 FVKESK.

The chain uses TRBV29-1 and TRBJ1-3, with 10 positions matching TRBD1. The CDR3 contains 14 residues. CDR1 is SQVTM and CDR2 is ANQGSEA in the germline V gene. With V trimmed by 4 bases and J by 3 bases, 3 bases remained unmatched. The CDR3 spells CSVAGQGIGNTIYF. In nucleotides, the CDR3 is TGCAGCGTTGCGGGACAGGGGATTGGAAACACCATATATTTT.

This clonotype was picked up a small number of times. The gene calls are TRBV29-1 and TRBJ2-7, with TRBD1 identical over 8 bases. V gave up 6 bases and J gave up 2 bases; unmatched junction bases: 3. Germline CDR1 is SQVTM and CDR2 is ANQGSEA. This CDR3 is built from 12 residues. CDR3 sequence reads: CSVQGQAYEQYF. The DNA of the CDR3 is TGCAGCGTCCAGGGACAGGCCTACGAGCAGTACTTC.

This clonotype was seen only a few times. The V call is TRBV9, the J call TRBJ1-2, with D possibly matching TRBD1 (5 bases). Germline CDR1 is SGDLS and CDR2 is YYNGEE. This CDR3 region has 14 residues. V was clipped by 1 base and J by 5 bases, with 12 bases between them. The CDR3 coding sequence is TGTGCCAGCAGCGTAAATGGGGGGACGTATGGCTACACCTTC. Translation: CASSVNGGTYGYTF.

The chain carries TRBV9 and TRBJ2-5, with D perhaps matching TRBD2 (6 bases). Deletions cut 3 bases from V and 1 base from J, with 10 bases between. The germline CDR1 and CDR2 sequences are SGDLS and YYNGEE. The CDR3 runs 14 residues. CDR3 in amino acids: CASSAGLLQETQYF. Written as DNA, the CDR3 is TGTGCCAGCAGCGCCGGACTACTCCAAGAGACCCAGTACTTC.

Points on this clonotype: At one end the junction does not follow the germline gene, possibly because of a read error. The DNA for the CDR3 is TGTGCCGGCAGCTTAGCGAACCCAGCCGGCTACACCTTC. Amino acid sequence: CAGSLANPAGYTF. This chain uses TRBV7-8 with TRBJ1-2; D is uncertain. The CDR3 has 13 residues. Looked up from germline, CDR1 is SGHVS and CDR2 is FQNEAQ. The entire variable domain, with the rest obtained from reference TRBV7-8 and TRBJ1-2, is as follows: GAGVSQSPRYKVAKRGQDVALRCDPISGHVSLFWYQQALGQGPEFLTYFQNEAQLDKSGLPSDRFFAERPEGSVSTLKIQRTQQEDSAVYLCAGSLANPAGYTFGSGTRLTVV.

This chain links TRBV5-1 with TRBJ2-3; perhaps TRBD2 as D (5 bases). The V gene lost 0 bases and the J gene lost 5 bases, with 13 bases spanning the gap. Germline loops: CDR1 SGHRS, CDR2 YFSETQ. This CDR3 region has 15 residues. The CDR3 DNA sequence: TGCGCCAGCAGCTTGGGACTATCGGCCTTAGATACGCAGTATTTT. Translated: CASSLGLSALDTQYF.